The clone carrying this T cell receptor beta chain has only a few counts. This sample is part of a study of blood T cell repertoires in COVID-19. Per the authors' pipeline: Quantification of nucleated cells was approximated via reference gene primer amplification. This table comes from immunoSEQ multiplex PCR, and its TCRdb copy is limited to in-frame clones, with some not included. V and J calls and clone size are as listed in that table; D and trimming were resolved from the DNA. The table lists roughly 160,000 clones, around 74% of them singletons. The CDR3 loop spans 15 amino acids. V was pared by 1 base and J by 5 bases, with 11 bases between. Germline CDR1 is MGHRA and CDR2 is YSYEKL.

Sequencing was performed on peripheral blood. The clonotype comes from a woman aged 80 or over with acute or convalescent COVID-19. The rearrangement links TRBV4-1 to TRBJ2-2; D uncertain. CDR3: CASSQVWALTGELFF. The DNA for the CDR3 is TGCGCCAGCAGCCAAGTCTGGGCTCTAACCGGGGAGCTGTTTTTT.